This T cell receptor (beta chain) stems from a study of beta chain features in type 1 diabetes. Study-wide findings and caveats: PCR might favor shorter templates, but any such skew would affect patients and controls equally.

Germline V gene sequence: CDR1 MGHDK, CDR2 SYGVNS. CDR3 size: 13 residues. Trimming took off 8 bases at V and 0 bases at J, with 10 bases between the two ends. Since all of the isolated RNA was reverse transcribed, expressed TCRB transcripts were what got sequenced. TCRdb keeps only in-frame clones here, not all; method: immunoSEQ multiplex PCR. Among almost 350,000 clones listed, under 8.5% were seen once. Concerning this clone: Antigen specificity is unknown.

This receptor was taken from a woman under 30 in good health. V is TRBV25-1 and J is TRBJ2-5; D ambiguous. What was sequenced was central memory CD4+ T cells from blood. CDR3 bases: TGTGCCAGCGAGGAAAGAAACCAAGAGACCCAGTACTTC. This sequence encodes CASEERNQETQYF.